These T cell receptor beta chains were read from a single sample in a study of T-cell memory formation after mild COVID-19. TCRdb used MiXCR to reprocess the 5' RACE reads, holding one entry per CDR3 protein. The sample records hundreds of thousands of distinct CDR3 sequences, about a fifth being singletons. Material: PBMCs or a T cell subset sorted from them (not recorded which). Every receptor here comes from an adult woman who had mild COVID-19 (a few samples of this study predate the infection). Cell type and time point are not known. CDR3s include the opening cysteine and the closing phenylalanine or tryptophan. Fields, in order: D gene, clone size, V gene, J gene, CDR3 DNA, CDR3 protein. The D gene is left open where the match is weak. A clone size is listed for some rows: how often the clone was seen (once, few, many), or a class if it is expanded.

-	many	TRBV25-1	TRBJ2-5	TGTGCCAGCAGTGTCTTCGGGACCTCGGAGACCCAGTACTTC	CASSVFGTSETQYF
-	-	TRBV2	TRBJ2-5	TGTGCCAGCAGTCCTTCTGTTGGCGGGACCCAGTACTTC	CASSPSVGGTQYF
-	few	TRBV3-1	TRBJ1-6	TGTGCCAGCAGCCAAGTCCGCGGTAATTCACCCCTCCACTTT	CASSQVRGNSPLHF
-	many	TRBV21-1	TRBJ2-6	-	CASSNVGAGANVLTF
-	-	TRBV25-1	TRBJ1-1	TGTGCCAGCCAACTTTTGAACACTGAAGCTTTCTTT	CASQLLNTEAFF
-	-	TRBV12-3/TRBV12-4	TRBJ1-1	TGTGCCAGCCGGGGGGACCTCGGCAACACTGAAGCTTTCTTT	CASRGDLGNTEAFF
TRBD1	few	TRBV5-1	TRBJ2-4	TGCGCCAGCAGCCCATCAGACAGGGGACCAGGCGGGAACATTCAGTACTTC	CASSPSDRGPGGNIQYF
-	many	TRBV5-1	TRBJ1-1	TGCGCCAGCAGCTTGGGATCTCAGGGGAACACTGAAGCTTTCTTT	CASSLGSQGNTEAFF
TRBD1	few	TRBV5-1	TRBJ1-1	TGCGCCAGCAGCTCCCCTTCCGGGACAGGAGGGCTTATGAACACTGAAGCTTTCTTT	CASSSPSGTGGLMNTEAFF
-	-	TRBV4-1	TRBJ2-3	TGCGCCAGCAGCCCACCAAGAGATACGCAGTATTTT	CASSPPRDTQYF
-	-	TRBV19	TRBJ2-1	TGTGCCAGTAGTCTACCCCTTGTGTCGGGGTGGGACAATGAGCAGTTCTTC	CASSLPLVSGWDNEQFF
-	-	TRBV7-9	TRBJ1-1	TGTGCCAGCAGCTTGGGCCAGGGGAATGGTGAAGCTTTCTTT	CASSLGQGNGEAFF
-	-	TRBV5-1	TRBJ2-1	TGCGCCAGCAGCTTGTTAAACTCCTACAATGAGCAGTTCTTC	CASSLLNSYNEQFF
-	many	TRBV7-9	TRBJ2-7	TGTGCCAGCAGCTTAACCGGCGGGGACACTTACGAGCAGTACTTC	CASSLTGGDTYEQYF
TRBD2	-	TRBV5-1	TRBJ2-3	TGCGCCAGCAGCCCTGGACTAGCGGGGACCAGCACAGATACGCAGTATTTT	CASSPGLAGTSTDTQYF
TRBD1	few	TRBV6-9	TRBJ2-5	TGTGCCAGCAGTCATGCAGGGGGCTGTGAGACCCAGTACTTC	CASSHAGGCETQYF
TRBD2	few	TRBV20-1	TRBJ2-7	TGCAGTGCTAGGGCTAGCGGGAGGGGCGAGCAGTACTTC	CSARASGRGEQYF
-	-	TRBV24-1	TRBJ2-3	TGTGCCACCAGTCGGGAGGGGGCCTTAACAGATACGCAGTATTTT	CATSREGALTDTQYF
TRBD1	-	TRBV7-2	TRBJ1-4	TGTGCCAGCAGCCCCGACAGGGATAATGAAAAACTGTTTTTT	CASSPDRDNEKLFF
TRBD2	many	TRBV6-4	TRBJ2-1	TGTGCCAGCAGTGACAGCGGGGGGACCAATGAGCAGTTCTTC	CASSDSGGTNEQFF
-	-	TRBV5-6	TRBJ1-5	TGTGCCAGCAGCTTGGGAGGGGGAGATCAGCCCCAGCATTTT	CASSLGGGDQPQHF
TRBD1	few	TRBV4-2	TRBJ1-2	TGTGCCAGCAGCCCAGACGGGGAGGGGGCGCTTGGCTACACCTTC	CASSPDGEGALGYTF
-	many	TRBV3-1	TRBJ2-1	TGTGCCAGCAGCCACGGGAGACCAAGCACCTACAATGAGCAGTTCTTC	CASSHGRPSTYNEQFF
-	-	TRBV7-2	TRBJ2-7	TGTGCCAGCAGCTTAGGCGTATCGTCCTACGAGCAGTACTTC	CASSLGVSSYEQYF
-	-	TRBV12-3/TRBV12-4	TRBJ2-7	TGTGCCAGCAGGAACAGACTTTACGAGCAGTACTTC	CASRNRLYEQYF
-	-	TRBV24-1	TRBJ2-1	TGTGCCACCAGTACGGGGGAATTGCATCGGAGTGGGCAGTTCTTC	CATSTGELHRSGQFF
-	-	TRBV29-1	TRBJ2-5	TGCAGCGTTGACACAGATTTCCAAGAGACCCAGTACTTC	CSVDTDFQETQYF
TRBD2	few	TRBV7-8	TRBJ2-3	TGTGCCAGCAGCGTCGGGACTAGGCCTAGCACAGATACGCAGTATTTT	CASSVGTRPSTDTQYF
-	few	TRBV30	TRBJ1-1	TGTGCCTGGAGTGTACATCTCAGGGCAGTAACTGAAGCTTTCTTT	CAWSVHLRAVTEAFF
TRBD1	-	TRBV7-2	TRBJ2-3	TGTGCCAGCAGCTCCCAGGGGGCCCTGTCCACAGATACGCAGTATTTT	CASSSQGALSTDTQYF
-	few	TRBV29-1	TRBJ2-1	TGCAGCGGGAAGGGGGAGTGGGACAATGAGCAGTTCTTC	CSGKGEWDNEQFF
-	-	TRBV4-2	TRBJ2-2	TGTGCCAGCAGCCAAGTAGGGCAAACGAACACCGGGGAGCTGTTTTTT	CASSQVGQTNTGELFF
-	once	TRBV15	TRBJ2-7	TGTGCCACCAGTTCAGAAAAGGCCTACGAGCAGTACTTC	CATSSEKAYEQYF
-	-	TRBV12-3/TRBV12-4	TRBJ1-1	TGTGCCAGCAGTTTAATCCGGAGGACTGAAGCTTTCTTT	CASSLIRRTEAFF
-	-	TRBV6-6	TRBJ2-4	TGTGCCAGCAGGGGCGGAGTGGGTTTAAACATTCAGTACTTC	CASRGGVGLNIQYF
TRBD1	-	TRBV12-3/TRBV12-4	TRBJ2-7	TGTGCCAGCACTCTCTCTCGGGCAGGGGGCAGGAACGAGCAGTACTTC	CASTLSRAGGRNEQYF
-	few	TRBV19	TRBJ1-2	TGTGCCAGTTCCCCGTTCTTATCGCTGCGATATGGCTACACCTTC	CASSPFLSLRYGYTF
-	-	TRBV15	TRBJ2-1	TGTGCCACCAGCCGCCAGGGTCAAGGGTACAATGAGCAGTTCTTC	CATSRQGQGYNEQFF
-	-	TRBV11-2	TRBJ2-1	TGTGCCAGCCGACTCGGCGGGCCGGCAGGTGAGCAGTTCTTC	CASRLGGPAGEQFF
TRBD2	once	TRBV12-3/TRBV12-4	TRBJ2-7	TGTGCCAGCAGTTTTTCGCGGGGGGCCTCCGAGCAGTACTTC	CASSFSRGASEQYF
-	-	TRBV7-8	TRBJ1-3	TGTGCCAGCAGCTTAAGCACAAGCGCGCAAAACACCATATATTTT	CASSLSTSAQNTIYF
TRBD1	few	TRBV11-2	TRBJ1-1	TGTGCCAGCAGCTTAGTTGCAGGGGGGTTAACTGAAGCTTTCTTT	CASSLVAGGLTEAFF
-	few	TRBV11-2	TRBJ2-1	TGTGCCAGCAGCTACGGACGTTCGAATGAGCAGTTCTTC	CASSYGRSNEQFF
-	few	TRBV4-1	TRBJ1-4	TGCGCCAGCAGCCAATCAAACAGGGAAAAACTGTTTTTT	CASSQSNREKLFF
TRBD2	-	TRBV20-1	TRBJ2-5	TGCAGTGCTAGCCCACTAGCGGGGGGGCACCGGGAGACCCAGTACTTC	CSASPLAGGHRETQYF
-	-	TRBV9	TRBJ2-3	TGTGCCAGCAGCCCACTGTGGGACACAGATACGCAGTATTTT	CASSPLWDTDTQYF
-	-	TRBV4-3	TRBJ2-7	TGCGCCAGCAGCCAAAGGGCCCTCCCCTCCTACGAGCAGTACTTC	CASSQRALPSYEQYF
TRBD1	-	TRBV12-3/TRBV12-4	TRBJ2-3	TGTGCCAGCAAAGAGGGGGCAACAGATACGCAGTATTTT	CASKEGATDTQYF
TRBD2	few	TRBV19	TRBJ2-1	TGTGCCAGTAGTATAATCGGCGGGAGAAGTACTGAGCAGTTCTTC	CASSIIGGRSTEQFF
-	many	TRBV7-2	TRBJ2-5	TGTGCCAGCAGCTTAGTACCGTACCAAGAGACCCAGTACTTC	CASSLVPYQETQYF
TRBD2	-	TRBV29-1	TRBJ2-7	TGCAGCGTTGCGGCACCTAGCGGGAGTTCGGGGGAGCAGTACTTC	CSVAAPSGSSGEQYF
TRBD1	-	TRBV19	TRBJ2-1	TGTGCCAGTATGAGGACAGGAGACAATGAGCAGTTCTTC	CASMRTGDNEQFF